The next 30 T cell receptor beta chains were all read from a single sample in a study of beta chain features in type 1 diabetes. Whole-study findings and limits: Shortening that was moderate but significant affected the TCRB CDR3s of Type 1 diabetes patients in all four CD4+ subsets.

Antigens for these TCRs are unknown. All of the isolated RNA was reverse transcribed, so expressed TCRB transcripts were sequenced. Sequencing was performed with immunoSEQ multiplex PCR; in TCRdb, only in-frame clones are kept and a portion is missing. Of 330,000 or so clones listed, roughly 12% were seen once; the top ten hold about 0.01%. Sequencing was performed on naive CD4+ T cells from blood. The origin of the receptors is a woman aged 18-29 years with type 1 diabetes.

Concerning this clone: The sample contains more than one DNA sequence encoding this CDR3. The chain is built from TRBV7-2 and TRBJ1-2, with no clear D. The CDR3 runs to 13 residues. Germline CDR1 reads SGHTA; CDR2 reads FQGNSA. V gave up 6 bases and J gave up 0 bases, with 8 bases separating them. The CDR3 DNA follows: TGTGCCAGCAGTCCAGATACTAACTATGGCTACACCTTC. Its protein product is CASSPDTNYGYTF.

This clone has a handful of counts. This chain links TRBV5-4 with TRBJ1-1; maybe TRBD1 (5 bases). The germline V gene has CDR1 SGHNT and CDR2 YYREEE (reference sequence). The CDR3 has 16 residues. V was pared by 1 base and J by 3 bases, with 16 bases between. This CDR3 is CASSLKGRLGDTEAFF. DNA for the CDR3: TGTGCCAGCAGCTTGAAGGGGCGCCTCGGAGACACTGAAGCTTTCTTT.

The genes are TRBV6-6 and TRBJ2-1; 12 positions agree with TRBD2. There are 16 residues in the CDR3. J gave up 8 bases and V 6 bases, and 11 bases lay outside the gene matches. Germline V gives CDR1 MNHNY, CDR2 SVGAGI (reference sequence). CDR3 protein: CASSVVTSGGPHEQFF. CDR3 in DNA: TGTGCCAGCAGCGTCGTCACTAGCGGGGGGCCCCATGAGCAGTTCTTC.

The table lists this clone with a few counts. V is TRBV4-1 and J is TRBJ2-5, with a possible D match to TRBD2 (5 bases). Germline values: CDR1 MGHRA, CDR2 YSYEKL. The length of the CDR3 is 16 residues. Between the trimmed V and J ends, which lost 1 base and 5 bases, there was a span of 17 bases. The CDR3 region is CASSQVRLTSLETQYF. As DNA, the CDR3 is TGCGCCAGCAGCCAAGTTCGACTAACCTCTCTGGAGACCCAGTACTTC.

This chain links TRBV7-2 with TRBJ2-5; D possibly corresponds to TRBD2 (6 bases). Trimming pared 1 base from V and 5 bases from J, leaving 20 bases between. CDR1 and CDR2 (germline): SGHTA, FQGNSA. CDR3 length: 17 amino acids. CDR3 protein: CASSLGVRGTPRETQYF. The CDR3 nucleotides are TGTGCCAGCAGCTTAGGTGTACGGGGGACCCCCCGGGAGACCCAGTACTTC.

This clone was detected only a few times. The V call is TRBV28, the J call TRBJ2-4, with 8 bases fitting TRBD2. Germline V gene lookup returns CDR1 MDHEN and CDR2 SYDVKM. The ends lost 3 bases at V and 9 bases at J; junction bases unmatched: 1. This CDR3 has 12 amino acids. The CDR3, as DNA: TGTGCCAGCAGTTTCCGGGGGGGCATTCAGTACTTC. Translating gives CASSFRGGIQYF.

CDR3 bases: TGTGCCATCAGTGTCGGGGACACTTCCTACGAGCAGTACTTC. It is translated as CAISVGDTSYEQYF. The V call is TRBV10-3, the J call TRBJ2-7; perhaps TRBD1 as D (6 bases). The V end lost 4 bases, the J end lost 1 base, and 11 bases lay between the germline ends. The CDR3 loop spans 14 amino acids. Looked up from germline, CDR1 is ENHRY and CDR2 is SYGVKD.

This clone was recorded a few times. The V and J genes are TRBV11-2 and TRBJ2-1; unclear D gene. In germline, CDR1 is SGHAT, CDR2 FQNNGV. The V end lost 1 base, the J end lost 5 bases, and 6 bases lay between the germline ends. This CDR3 comprises 13 residues. The CDR3 spells CASSLARNNEQFF. The CDR3 DNA is TGTGCCAGCAGCTTAGCCAGGAACAATGAGCAGTTCTTC.

This chain links TRBV23-1 with TRBJ2-5, with a possible D match to TRBD1 (6 bases). TRBV23-1 is assigned to the ORF class and has an uncertain function. V shed 6 bases and J shed 3 bases, with 14 bases lying between them. The CDR3 has 14 amino acids. The CDR3 is CASRPGTTKETQYF. The CDR3 DNA reads as TGCGCCAGCAGACCCGGGACAACTAAAGAGACCCAGTACTTC.

This clone has only a few counts. The V gene is TRBV10-2, the J gene TRBJ2-4; the D is unclear. Germline V CDR1 and CDR2: WSHSY, SAAADI. V lost 4 bases, J lost 0 bases, and 7 bases lay in between. The CDR3 has 14 amino acids. The CDR3 DNA is TGCGCCAGCAGTGCCAAACTAGCCAAAAACATTCAGTACTTC. Translating gives CASSAKLAKNIQYF.

This clone appeared a few times. The gene calls are TRBV25-1 and TRBJ1-2; TRBD1 is a possible D gene (5 bases). Germline CDR1 reads MGHDK; CDR2 reads SYGVNS. Deletions cut 4 bases from V and 4 bases from J, with 13 bases between. The CDR3 has 14 residues. CDR3 in DNA: TGTGCCAGCAGTGTGACAGCCGCCCCCTATGGCTACACCTTC. Translating it yields CASSVTAAPYGYTF.

This clone has more than one count but fewer than ten. The chain combines TRBV7-2 with TRBJ1-4; a possible D gene is TRBD1 (5 bases). CDR1 is SGHTA and CDR2 is FQGNSA in the germline V gene. The length of the CDR3 is 13 residues. The V and J ends lost 5 bases and 6 bases respectively, with 10 bases between them. The CDR3 protein is CASSRQGYEKLFF. The CDR3 nucleotides read TGTGCCAGCAGCCGTCAGGGTTATGAAAAACTGTTTTTT.

In its sample, this clone was seen a few times. The rearrangement uses TRBV29-1 and TRBJ2-7, with D perhaps TRBD2 (5 bases). V lost 4 bases to trimming and J lost 3 bases, with 7 bases between them. CDR1 and CDR2 from the germline V gene are SQVTM and ANQGSEA. The CDR3 is 11 residues long. This CDR3 reads CSVGGNYEQYF. The DNA for the CDR3 is TGCAGCGTTGGAGGGAACTACGAGCAGTACTTC.

This clone was seen a few times. The chain employs TRBV4-3 and TRBJ2-3, with TRBD2 identical over 12 bases. V was clipped by 2 bases and J by 4 bases; unmatched bases: 4. Germline lookup yields CDR1 LGHNA and CDR2 YSLEER. The CDR3 has 16 residues. As DNA, the CDR3 is TGCGCCAGCAGCCAATCACTAGCGGGAGGCGCAGATACGCAGTATTTT. It is translated as CASSQSLAGGADTQYF.

The chain joins TRBV9 to TRBJ1-2, with 7 bases matching TRBD1. The germline V gene encodes CDR1 SGDLS and CDR2 YYNGEE. This CDR3 is built from 13 residues. V trimming: 4 bases; J trimming: 7 bases; junction bases outside the gene matches: 7. The CDR3 here is CASSTQQGFGYTF. The CDR3 bases are TGTGCCAGCAGCACCCAACAGGGGTTTGGCTACACCTTC.

CDR3 nucleotide sequence: TGTGCCAGCAAGGGCGGGGGGGCCGGGCAGTTCTTC. This codes for CASKGGGAGQFF. The V call is TRBV5-6, the J call TRBJ2-1; 9 positions match TRBD2. The J segment lost 12 bases and the V segment lost 6 bases, leaving 7 bases of the junction unmatched. The germline V gene has CDR1 SGHDT and CDR2 YYEEEE. The CDR3 is 12 residues long.

This clone appeared a few times. The rearrangement links TRBV4-1 to TRBJ1-5, with 7 nucleotides matching TRBD1. Unmatched junction bases numbered 9, after V lost 4 bases and J lost 0 bases. In germline, CDR1 is MGHRA, CDR2 YSYEKL. The CDR3 loop spans 17 amino acids. The CDR3 DNA sequence: TGCGCCAGCAGCCTAATCCTGGGACAGACTAGCAATCAGCCCCAGCATTTT. Translation: CASSLILGQTSNQPQHF.

The rearrangement links TRBV7-3 to TRBJ2-3; 13 bases agree with TRBD2. The CDR3 extends over 16 amino acids. Germline V CDR1 and CDR2: SGHTA, FQGTGA. The trim removed 5 bases at V and 1 base at J, leaving 3 bases unmatched. The CDR3 DNA is TGTGCCAGCAGCCACGGACTAGCGGGAGGCACAGATACGCAGTATTTT. Protein: CASSHGLAGGTDTQYF.

This clone was counted between two and nine times. The chain is built from TRBV7-2 and TRBJ2-1, with D perhaps matching TRBD1 (5 bases). CDR1 SGHTA and CDR2 FQGNSA come from the germline V gene. The CDR3 loop spans 13 amino acids. The V end was cut by 5 bases, the J end by 6 bases, with 11 bases between. The CDR3 is CASSRRQFNEQFF. CDR3 DNA sequence: TGTGCCAGCAGCAGAAGACAGTTCAATGAGCAGTTCTTC. Full variable domain (missing parts from reference TRBV7-2 and TRBJ2-1): GAGVSQSPSNKVTEKGKDVELRCDPISGHTALYWYRQSLGQGLEFLIYFQGNSAPDKSGLPSDRFSAERTGGSVSTLTIQRTQQEDSAVYLCASSRRQFNEQFFGPGTRLTVL.

The chain is built from TRBV9 and TRBJ2-1; 7 bases are a match to TRBD2. V dropped 0 bases and J dropped 9; count of bases not matched to a gene: 3. The length of the CDR3 is 13 residues. Germline CDR1 SGDLS, CDR2 YYNGEE. CDR3 protein: CASSVGEGTEQFF. DNA of the CDR3: TGTGCCAGCAGCGTAGGGGAGGGCACTGAGCAGTTCTTC.

The chain employs TRBV28 and TRBJ1-4; D is unresolved. Germline CDR1 is MDHEN and CDR2 is SYDVKM. This CDR3 has 16 residues. The germline V and J ends were trimmed by 7 bases and 3 bases, with 18 bases remaining between them. CDR3 amino acids: CASTLPGRRANEKLFF. Written as DNA, the CDR3 is TGTGCCAGCACCCTACCCGGACGGAGGGCTAATGAAAAACTGTTTTTT. Supplemented by reference TRBV28 and TRBJ1-4, the full variable domain reads DVKVTQSSRYLVKRTGEKVFLECVQDMDHENMFWYRQDPGLGLRLIYFSYDVKMKEKGDIPEGYSVSREKKERFSLILESASTNQTSMYLCASTLPGRRANEKLFFGSGTQLSVL.

V usage is TRBV5-1 and J usage is TRBJ2-7; 14 positions match TRBD2. The V gene end was trimmed by 4 bases and the J gene end by 3 bases; junction bases not matched to a gene: 0. CDR1 and CDR2 from the germline V gene are SGHRS and YFSETQ. This CDR3 is 14 amino acids long. CDR3 DNA sequence: TGCGCCAGCAGCGGGACTAGCGGGAGCTACGAGCAGTACTTC. It encodes CASSGTSGSYEQYF.

The rearrangement links TRBV19 to TRBJ1-1; 7 nucleotides match TRBD1. CDR3 length equals 16 residues. Per germline, CDR1 LNHDA and CDR2 SQIVND (reference sequence). The ends lost 3 bases at V and 5 bases at J; junction bases unmatched: 12. The CDR3 DNA follows: TGTGCCAGTAGTATGAAAAGGAGGCAGGGGGGTACTGAAGCTTTCTTT. As protein: CASSMKRRQGGTEAFF.

The chain has TRBV29-1 and TRBJ2-7, with a tentative D call TRBD1 (6 bases). Germline-derived CDR1 and CDR2 are SQVTM and ANQGSEA. The CDR3 runs 14 residues. V was cut by 4 bases and J by 1 base, with 14 bases left in between. The CDR3 bases are TGCAGCGTTGCTCGTGGGGGCCCTTCCTACGAGCAGTACTTC. Protein: CSVARGGPSYEQYF.

This chain connects TRBV9 to TRBJ2-7; 11 bases match TRBD2. After removal of 4 bases from V and 0 bases from J, the junction contained 9 bases not matched to a gene. This CDR3 is 17 amino acids long. Germline CDR1 reads SGDLS; CDR2 reads YYNGEE. In nucleotides, the CDR3 is TGTGCCAGCAGCCCCCGCATAGCGGGAGGGCACTCCTACGAGCAGTACTTC. Translated, it gives CASSPRIAGGHSYEQYF.

This clone came up a few times. The V and J genes are TRBV30 and TRBJ2-1; the D gene is possibly TRBD1 (6 bases). Trimming pared 8 bases from V and 6 bases from J, leaving 14 bases between. The germline gives CDR1 GTSNPN, CDR2 SVGIG (reference sequence). The CDR3 consists of 12 residues. CDR3 protein: CARTVSPNEQFF. As DNA, the CDR3 is TGTGCCCGGACAGTTTCACCCAATGAGCAGTTCTTC.

The rearrangement links TRBV7-9 to TRBJ1-4; 9 bases match TRBD1. Trimming cost V 5 bases and J 0 bases; bases outside gene matches: 7. The CDR3 has 17 residues. Germline V gene lookup returns CDR1 SEHNR and CDR2 FQNEAQ (reference sequence). CDR3 sequence: CASSPGQGHTTNEKLFF. The CDR3 bases are TGTGCCAGCAGCCCGGGACAGGGACACACAACTAATGAAAAACTGTTTTTT.

The V gene is TRBV28, the J gene TRBJ1-2; perhaps TRBD1 as D (6 bases). V lost 2 bases to trimming and J lost 4 bases, with 11 bases between them. Germline V lookup: CDR1 MDHEN, CDR2 SYDVKM. The CDR3 is made up of 14 amino acids. CDR3 region: CASSLGGGGYGYTF. The CDR3 DNA is TGTGCCAGCAGTTTAGGGGGAGGGGGCTATGGCTACACCTTC.

This clone has a handful of counts. V gene TRBV7-9 combines with J gene TRBJ1-1; D unresolved. The V gene's germline CDR1 is SEHNR and CDR2 FQNEAQ (reference sequence). The V and J ends lost 3 bases and 5 bases respectively, with 4 bases between them. The CDR3 runs to 11 residues. The CDR3 coding sequence is TGTGCCAGCAGCTTCGCGACTGAAGCTTTCTTT. This codes for CASSFATEAFF.

This clone appeared a few times. The V and J genes are TRBV11-3 and TRBJ2-1, with D possibly being TRBD2 (5 bases). The germline V and J ends were trimmed by 3 bases and 10 bases, with 10 bases remaining between them. The germline V gene encodes CDR1 SGHNT and CDR2 YENEEA. This CDR3 is built from 12 residues. CDR3 nucleotide sequence: TGTGCCAGCAGCTTGGCGGGCAGAGAGCAGTTCTTC. Encoded protein: CASSLAGREQFF.